These 16 T cell receptor beta chains were all obtained from the same sample, sequenced in a study of T-cell reconstitution after alpha-beta-depleted transplantation in children. Preparation of the TCRbeta library was carried out with unique molecular identifiers. MiXCR, applied by TCRdb to the PCR reads, yields one record per CDR3 protein. The sample holds 500,000 to 600,000 distinct CDR3 sequences, 18% seen once. The material sequenced was PBMCs from the stem cell graft donor, taken from the stem cell graft. These receptors originate from a human donor who donated a stem cell graft to a child with acute lymphoblastic leukemia.

The J gene is TRBJ2-1, the V gene TRBV10-3; D gene ambiguous. Germline assignment: CDR1 ENHRY and CDR2 SYGVKD. CDR3 size: 12 residues. Trimming cost V 4 bases and J 6 bases, with 7 bases left between them. The CDR3 reads CAISVSSNEQFF. CDR3 in DNA: TGTGCCATCAGTGTGTCTAGCAATGAGCAGTTCTTC.

This rearrangement joins TRBV20-1 to TRBJ1-5; 8 nucleotides line up with TRBD1. The CDR3 extends over 15 amino acids. After removal of 4 bases from V and 5 bases from J, the junction contained 10 bases not matched to a gene. Germline-derived CDR1 and CDR2 are DFQATT and SNEGSKA (reference sequence). In DNA form, the CDR3 reads TGCAGTGCTACCGCACCCAGGGGGCAGGATCAGCCCCAGCATTTT. This gives the protein CSATAPRGQDQPQHF.

This clonotype has at least ten counts. This chain links TRBV5-1 with TRBJ2-1; 9 nucleotides line up with TRBD1. Germline V gene lookup returns CDR1 SGHRS and CDR2 YFSETQ. The CDR3 has 15 residues. V was clipped by 4 bases and J by 0 bases; unmatched bases: 2. CDR3 protein: CASSPGQGSYNEQFF. In DNA form, the CDR3 reads TGCGCCAGCAGCCCGGGACAGGGCTCCTACAATGAGCAGTTCTTC.

This clonotype was detected a few times. In DNA form, the CDR3 reads TGTGCCAGCAGTTTGCGAGGGTCCGCAACTAATGAAAAACTGTTTTTT. Its translation is CASSLRGSATNEKLFF. The V gene is TRBV12-3 or TRBV12-4, the J gene TRBJ1-4; the D is unclear. Trimming removed 3 bases at V and 0 bases at J, with 11 bases between. The CDR3 spans 16 residues.

The rearrangement uses TRBV11-1 and TRBJ2-3; tentative D call: TRBD2 (5 bases). Looked up from germline, CDR1 is SGHAT and CDR2 is FQDESV (reference sequence). CDR3 length equals 15 residues. Trimming cost V 8 bases and J 5 bases, with 20 bases left between them. The CDR3 nucleotides are TGTGCCAGCGGACTCACCTTTAAGGACGGAGATACGCAGTATTTT. The encoded protein is CASGLTFKDGDTQYF.

The chain is built from TRBV20-1 and TRBJ2-6; TRBD1 matches at 9 bases. Per germline, CDR1 DFQATT and CDR2 SNEGSKA (reference sequence). Trimming at V came to 7 bases and at J to 0 bases, leaving 7 bases not matched to a gene. CDR3 length: 16 residues. CDR3 sequence (DNA): TGCAGTGGGTGGGACAGGGATCACTCTGGGGCCAACGTCCTGACTTTC. This codes for CSGWDRDHSGANVLTF.

This clonotype was counted many times. V gene TRBV5-1 combines with J gene TRBJ1-6, with D unresolved. Per the germline V gene, CDR1 is SGHRS and CDR2 is YFSETQ. Trimming cost V 0 bases and J 6 bases, with 7 bases left between them. The CDR3 contains 14 residues. In DNA, the CDR3 is TGCGCCAGCAGCTTGGGGGCCGGTAATTCACCCCTCCACTTT. Protein product: CASSLGAGNSPLHF.

The chain couples TRBV5-6 to TRBJ2-1, with D unclear. The V gene lost 7 bases and the J gene lost 6 bases, with 11 bases spanning the gap. Germline CDR1 is SGHDT and CDR2 is YYEEEE. The CDR3 extends over 12 amino acids. The CDR3 DNA sequence: TGTGCCAGCGGTCGGTACGGCAATGAGCAGTTCTTC. It encodes CASGRYGNEQFF.

The chain carries TRBV12-3 or TRBV12-4 and TRBJ2-5, with D unresolved. The CDR3 length is 12 residues. Between the trimmed V and J ends, which lost 2 bases and 4 bases, there was a span of 5 bases. The CDR3 here is CASSLSTETQYF. Here the CDR3 DNA reads TGTGCCAGCAGTTTATCGACAGAGACCCAGTACTTC.

The V and J genes are TRBV12-3 or TRBV12-4 and TRBJ1-2; possibly TRBD1 for D (6 bases). Trimming left V 7 bases short and J 3 bases short, with 12 bases between. The CDR3 length is 13 residues. The DNA of the CDR3 is TGTGCCAGCACCCCACAGGGATACTATGGCTACACCTTC. Amino acid sequence: CASTPQGYYGYTF.

There are a few counts of this clonotype. CDR3 in amino acids: CATSRDQGYTGELFF. CDR3 DNA: TGTGCCACCAGCAGAGATCAAGGGTACACCGGGGAGCTGTTTTTT. The chain has TRBV15 and TRBJ2-2, with no clear D. Trimming shortened V by 0 bases and J by 3 bases, and 8 bases separated the two germline ends. Germline lookup yields CDR1 LNHNV and CDR2 YYDKDF (reference sequence). This CDR3 has 15 amino acids.

This chain connects TRBV9 to TRBJ2-1, with 9 bases that match TRBD2. The CDR3 is 15 amino acids. Losses at the gene ends were 7 bases for V and 0 bases for J; bases not matched to a gene: 5. In germline, CDR1 is SGDLS, CDR2 YYNGEE. The CDR3 bases are TGTGCCAGCGTAGGCGGGAGGGCCTCCTACAATGAGCAGTTCTTC. Residues: CASVGGRASYNEQFF.

This clonotype has more than one count but fewer than ten. The chain uses TRBV20-1 and TRBJ2-3; the D gene is possibly TRBD2 (6 bases). The V gene's germline CDR1 is DFQATT and CDR2 SNEGSKA (reference sequence). V lost 7 bases to trimming and J lost 0 bases, with 14 bases between them. This CDR3 is 14 amino acids long. The CDR3 DNA reads as TGCAGTGGGCACGGGGACTTTAGCACAGATACGCAGTATTTT. Translating it yields CSGHGDFSTDTQYF.

The V call is TRBV6-1, the J call TRBJ2-7; tentative D call: TRBD1 (6 bases). From germline, CDR1 is MNHNS and CDR2 SASEGT. V was cut by 6 bases and J by 0 bases, with 24 bases left in between. The CDR3 covers 18 residues. CDR3 sequence (DNA): TGTGCCAGCAGCCGACGGGTTACGGGTCAGGGGATCTCCTACGAGCAGTACTTC. It encodes CASSRRVTGQGISYEQYF.

The chain recombines TRBV5-1 with TRBJ2-7; 7 positions agree with TRBD1. After removal of 0 bases from V and 2 bases from J, the junction contained 11 bases not matched to a gene. Germline V gene lookup returns CDR1 SGHRS and CDR2 YFSETQ. The CDR3 sequence is 17 residues long. The CDR3 reads CASSLDGIQGTPYEQYF. CDR3 in DNA: TGCGCCAGCAGCTTGGACGGTATACAGGGGACCCCCTACGAGCAGTACTTC.

V and J are TRBV4-1 and TRBJ1-4; D gene ambiguous. The length of the CDR3 is 16 residues. Trimming left V 4 bases short and J 5 bases short, with 17 bases between. Germline CDR1 and CDR2: MGHRA and YSYEKL. The CDR3 DNA reads as TGCGCCAGCAGCCCAGGAGTGGGGAGCGGGAATGAAAAACTGTTTTTT. This translates into CASSPGVGSGNEKLFF.